Listed below are T cell receptor beta chains from one sample, sequenced in a study of OX40 agonist ivuxolimab in advanced cancers. Profiling relied on immunoSEQ multiplex PCR, and the TCRdb table lists in-frame clones only, not all of them. The table records 50,000 or so clones, approximately 90% of them present only once. The sequencing here drew on CD4+ or CD8+ T cells sorted from blood, taken in a trial of the OX40 agonist ivuxolimab. All receptors derive from an adult with an advanced solid tumor such as melanoma, head and neck, liver or kidney cancer. CDR3s include the opening cysteine and the closing phenylalanine or tryptophan. A D gene is named only where the DNA matches it firmly. Not every row has a clone size; where given, it reads once, few, many or a size class.

clone size	V gene	J gene	D gene	CDR3 protein	CDR3 DNA
NA	TRBV5-1	TRBJ2-1	NA	CATWGEQGEQFF	TGCGCCACCTGGGGGGAGCAGGGTGAGCAGTTCTTC
NA	TRBV5-4	TRBJ1-2	NA	CASSLVGGSYGYTF	TGTGCCAGCAGCTTAGTTGGTGGGAGCTATGGCTACACCTTC
NA	TRBV13	TRBJ1-2	NA	CASSSTGGYGYTF	TGTGCCAGCAGCTCCACAGGCGGCTATGGCTACACCTTC
NA	TRBV4-2	TRBJ2-7	TRBD2	CASSRLAGGPGVLVEQYF	TGTGCCAGCAGCCGACTAGCGGGAGGGCCCGGTGTGCTGGTCGAGCAGTACTTC
NA	TRBV9	TRBJ1-4	NA	CASSSPGRTNEKLFF	TGTGCCAGCAGCTCTCCAGGGAGGACTAATGAAAAACTGTTTTTT
once	TRBV11-2	TRBJ2-3	NA	CASSLVGVRTDTQYF	TGTGCCAGCAGCTTAGTTGGGGTTCGCACAGATACGCAGTATTTT
NA	TRBV14	TRBJ2-7	TRBD1	CASSQRQGASYEQYF	TGTGCCAGCAGCCAGAGACAGGGGGCTTCCTACGAGCAGTACTTC
once	TRBV28	TRBJ2-7	TRBD2	CASRPGGAYEQYF	TGTGCCAGCAGGCCGGGGGGTGCCTACGAGCAGTACTTC
once	TRBV7-9	TRBJ1-2	TRBD1	CAGERQGAGGYGYTF	TGTGCCGGAGAAAGACAGGGGGCGGGTGGCTATGGCTACACCTTC
NA	TRBV2	TRBJ1-4	NA	CASSEGQLEADEKLFF	TGTGCCAGCAGTGAAGGGCAGCTGGAGGCCGATGAAAAACTGTTTTTT
NA	TRBV4-1	TRBJ2-1	NA	CASSQRGNEQFF	TGCGCCAGCAGCCAGCGGGGAAATGAGCAGTTCTTC
NA	TRBV7-8	TRBJ2-1	NA	CASSGRGDEQFF	TGTGCCAGCAGCGGCAGAGGGGATGAGCAGTTCTTC
few	TRBV5-4	TRBJ2-7	NA	CASSLGEGEQYF	TGTGCCAGCAGCTTGGGGGAAGGCGAGCAGTACTTC